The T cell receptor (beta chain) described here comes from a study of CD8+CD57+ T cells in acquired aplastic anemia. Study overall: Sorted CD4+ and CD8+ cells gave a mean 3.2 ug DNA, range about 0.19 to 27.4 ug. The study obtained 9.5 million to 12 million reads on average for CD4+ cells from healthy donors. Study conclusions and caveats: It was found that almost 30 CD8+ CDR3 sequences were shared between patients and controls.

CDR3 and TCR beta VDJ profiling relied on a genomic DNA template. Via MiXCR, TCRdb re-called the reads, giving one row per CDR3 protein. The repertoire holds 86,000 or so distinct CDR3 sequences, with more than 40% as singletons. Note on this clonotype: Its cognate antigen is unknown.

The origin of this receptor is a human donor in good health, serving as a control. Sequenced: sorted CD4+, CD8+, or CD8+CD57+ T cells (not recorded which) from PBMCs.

The DNA for the CDR3 is TGCAGTGCTACAGGGGCGGGAGGGCGAGGAGAGCAGTACTTC. This codes for CSATGAGGRGEQYF. The rearrangement links TRBV20-1 to TRBJ2-7, with TRBD2 matching 9 bases. The CDR3 length is 14 residues. Germline V gene sequence: CDR1 DFQATT, CDR2 SNEGSKA (reference sequence). Unmatched junction bases numbered 11, after V lost 4 bases and J lost 7 bases.